One sample yielded the 23 T cell receptor beta chains listed below, sequenced in a study of CD8 T cells in Susac syndrome. Reverse transcription of roughly 0.5 to 1 ug RNA was carried out with random hexamers. One entry per CDR3 protein, called by TCRdb with MiXCR from the immunoSEQ multiplex PCR reads. The top ten clones hold about 0.087% of a sample with 180,000 or so distinct CDR3 sequences, 90% to 95% of them seen once. The sequenced sample consisted of CD4+ T cells from PBMCs. Receptor source: a human donor with multiple sclerosis.

This chain links TRBV14 with TRBJ2-5; D assignment may be TRBD1 or TRBD2 (5 bases each). V lost 6 bases, J lost 5 bases, and 22 bases lay in between. CDR1 is SGHDN and CDR2 is FVKESK in the germline V gene. This CDR3 has 16 amino acids. This CDR3 is CASSTWGAGNLETQYF. The CDR3 DNA reads TGTGCCAGCAGTACATGGGGCGCGGGTAATTTGGAGACCCAGTACTTC.

The rearrangement uses TRBV30 and TRBJ1-5; 7 bases are a match to TRBD1. J lost 2 bases, V lost 4 bases, and 2 bases had no gene match. This CDR3 contains 13 residues. The germline V gene encodes CDR1 GTSNPN and CDR2 SVGIG (reference sequence). The CDR3 here is CAWTQGGNQPQHF. CDR3 nucleotide sequence: TGTGCCTGGACCCAGGGGGGCAATCAGCCCCAGCATTTT.

The chain combines TRBV2 with TRBJ1-1; TRBD1 matches at 9 bases. CDR1 is SNHLY, CDR2 FYNNEI, per germline. After removal of 0 bases from V and 0 bases from J, the junction contained 5 bases not matched to a gene. The CDR3 covers 17 residues. The CDR3 reads CASSEARDRAMNTEAFF. The CDR3, as DNA: TGTGCCAGCAGTGAAGCGCGGGACAGGGCCATGAACACTGAAGCTTTCTTT.

The chain recombines TRBV7-2 with TRBJ1-5; D ambiguous. V was clipped by 3 bases and J by 5 bases, with 8 bases between them. Germline V gene data show CDR1 as SGHTA and CDR2 as FQGNSA. This CDR3 is built from 13 residues. DNA for the CDR3: TGTGCCAGCAGCTTCCGAGGAGATCAGCCCCAGCATTTT. Its translation: CASSFRGDQPQHF.

This clonotype was seen once. The chain carries TRBV29-1 and TRBJ2-7, with D tentatively TRBD2 (6 bases). Germline V gene lookup returns CDR1 SQVTM and CDR2 ANQGSEA. The V and J ends lost 2 bases and 1 base respectively, with 12 bases between them. The CDR3 loop spans 14 amino acids. CDR3 protein: CSVERRAGSYEQYF. In nucleotides, the CDR3 is TGCAGCGTTGAAAGGAGGGCGGGTTCCTACGAGCAGTACTTC.

V is TRBV29-1 and J is TRBJ2-7; the D gene is possibly TRBD2 (5 bases). Germline lookup yields CDR1 SQVTM and CDR2 ANQGSEA. The V end was cut by 6 bases, the J end by 3 bases, with 15 bases between. This CDR3 has 13 residues. CDR3 nucleotides: TGCAGCGTCGCTACGGGAACAATCTACGAGCAGTACTTC. Its protein product is CSVATGTIYEQYF.

The V gene is TRBV24-1, the J gene TRBJ2-5; 7 bases are shared with TRBD1. This CDR3 has 15 residues. CDR1 and CDR2 (germline): KGHDR, SFDVKD. The V segment lost 6 bases and the J segment 4 bases; nucleotides outside the gene matches: 10. CDR3 in DNA: TGTGCCACCAGTAACCTTCGACAGGGACGAGAGACCCAGTACTTC. This translates into CATSNLRQGRETQYF.

This chain connects TRBV30 to TRBJ2-5, with D perhaps matching TRBD2 (6 bases). This CDR3 spans 15 amino acids. The germline V gene encodes CDR1 GTSNPN and CDR2 SVGIG (reference sequence). Between the trimmed V and J ends, which lost 0 bases and 1 base, there was a span of 12 bases. CDR3 loop: CAWSVGGSFQETQYF. The DNA for the CDR3 is TGTGCCTGGAGTGTTGGGGGGAGCTTCCAAGAGACCCAGTACTTC.

The chain carries TRBV6-1 and TRBJ2-3; the D gene is possibly TRBD1 (6 bases). Germline CDR1 and CDR2: MNHNS and SASEGT. V was trimmed by 0 bases and J by 4 bases, leaving 17 bases between them. This CDR3 has 17 amino acids. The DNA of the CDR3 is TGTGCCAGCAGTGAAGCGCTGGACAGCAGGGGTGCAGATACGCAGTATTTT. Residues: CASSEALDSRGADTQYF.

The count of this clonotype is one. V and J are TRBV7-8 and TRBJ2-1; D might be TRBD2 (6 bases). The ends were cut back, 2 bases at V and 2 bases at J, with 10 bases in the middle. Germline V gene sequence: CDR1 SGHVS, CDR2 FQNEAQ. This CDR3 spans 15 amino acids. DNA of the CDR3: TGTGCCAGCAGCTTATGGCGGGACCCCTACAATGAGCAGTTCTTC. Translation: CASSLWRDPYNEQFF.

This chain connects TRBV30 to TRBJ2-1; 7 nucleotides align to TRBD1. The junction had 4 bases not matched to a gene; V was cut back by 4 bases and J by 1 base. Germline loops: CDR1 GTSNPN, CDR2 SVGIG (reference sequence). There are 14 residues in the CDR3. CDR3: CAWTRQGSYNEQFF. The CDR3 coding sequence is TGTGCCTGGACCAGACAGGGATCCTACAATGAGCAGTTCTTC.

The chain recombines TRBV24-1 with TRBJ2-1, with TRBD2 matching 16 bases. CDR1 is KGHDR, CDR2 SFDVKD, per germline. The V and J ends lost 9 bases and 7 bases, in that order; junction bases with no gene match: 8. This CDR3 is built from 16 residues. The CDR3, as DNA: TGTGCCACCCAGATGGGACTAGCGGGAGGGAGTAATGAGCAGTTCTTC. This gives the protein CATQMGLAGGSNEQFF.

This chain links TRBV3-1 with TRBJ1-2, with D tentatively TRBD1 (6 bases). The CDR3 has 12 amino acids. Germline CDR1 reads LGHDT; CDR2 reads YNNKEL (reference sequence). The germline V and J ends were trimmed by 5 bases and 6 bases, with 10 bases remaining between them. CDR3 amino acids: CASSLYRDGYTF. CDR3 DNA: TGTGCCAGCAGCTTGTACAGGGATGGCTACACCTTC.

The chain has TRBV20-1 and TRBJ2-7; no clear D gene. V lost 2 bases and J 1 base, leaving 9 bases between the germline ends. This CDR3 region has 13 residues. The germline V gene has CDR1 DFQATT and CDR2 SNEGSKA (reference sequence). The CDR3 sequence: CSARHGQSYEQYF. The CDR3 coding sequence is TGCAGTGCTAGACATGGCCAATCCTACGAGCAGTACTTC.

This clonotype appeared once. The CDR3 loop reads CASSTRDRGETQYF. CDR3 DNA sequence: TGTGCCAGCAGTACCCGGGACAGGGGCGAGACCCAGTACTTC. The chain employs TRBV6-6 and TRBJ2-5; 10 nucleotides align to TRBD1. Germline V gene data show CDR1 as MNHNY and CDR2 as SVGAGI (reference sequence). Germline trimming cut 5 bases from V and 5 bases from J; bases unmatched to any gene: 5. The length of the CDR3 is 14 residues.

The genes are TRBV9 and TRBJ2-5, with 8 bases fitting TRBD2. This CDR3 comprises 18 residues. Trimming removed 3 bases from V and 3 bases from J; junction bases left unmatched: 16. Germline-derived CDR1 and CDR2 are SGDLS and YYNGEE. This CDR3 is CASSAPRGSSGKEETQYF. In DNA, the CDR3 is TGTGCCAGCAGCGCCCCACGGGGGAGTAGCGGGAAGGAAGAGACCCAGTACTTC.

This chain uses TRBV6-6 with TRBJ1-4; TRBD1 agrees at 8 bases. V was clipped by 6 bases and J by 14 bases; unmatched bases: 14. The CDR3 extends over 14 amino acids. Looked up from germline, CDR1 is MNHNY and CDR2 is SVGAGI (reference sequence). CDR3 in DNA: TGTGCCAGCAGCCTAGGACAGGGCAGAGGGATGCTGTTTTTT. Translated: CASSLGQGRGMLFF.

The chain employs TRBV5-4 and TRBJ2-6; TRBD1 is a possible D gene (7 bases). The CDR3 extends over 19 amino acids. CDR1 is SGHNT and CDR2 is YYREEE in the germline V gene (reference sequence). Trimming shortened V by 4 bases and J by 0 bases, and 20 bases separated the two germline ends. Here the CDR3 DNA reads TGTGCCAGCAGCGACAGGGTTAGGGAGGCCTACTCTGGGGCCAACGTCCTGACTTTC. Residues: CASSDRVREAYSGANVLTF.

V gene TRBV29-1 combines with J gene TRBJ2-7; D is perhaps TRBD1 or TRBD2 (6 bases each). Trimming left V 6 bases short and J 7 bases short, with 13 bases between. This CDR3 has 11 residues. CDR1 and CDR2 from the germline V gene are SQVTM and ANQGSEA. The CDR3 nucleotides read TGCAGCGTCGGGGGCTTAGGGGAGCAGTACTTC. Protein product: CSVGGLGEQYF.

CDR3 amino acids: CATSDRNKGQGGHEQFF. CDR3 DNA: TGTGCCACCAGTGACAGAAACAAAGGACAGGGTGGGCATGAGCAGTTCTTC. This rearrangement joins TRBV24-1 to TRBJ2-1; 8 positions agree with TRBD1. In germline, CDR1 is KGHDR, CDR2 SFDVKD. This CDR3 contains 17 residues. After removal of 4 bases from V and 8 bases from J, the junction contained 15 bases not matched to a gene.

CDR3 sequence (DNA): TGCAGCGTTGTACCTTGCACAGACAATCAGCCCCAGCATTTT. Translation: CSVVPCTDNQPQHF. The chain uses TRBV29-1 and TRBJ1-5; D remains ambiguous. CDR3 length: 14 amino acids. The germline CDR1 and CDR2 sequences are SQVTM and ANQGSEA. V was shortened by 4 bases and J by 3 bases, with 13 bases between the two germline ends.

The rearrangement uses TRBV29-1 and TRBJ2-5, with 7 bases matching TRBD2. The V segment lost 4 bases and the J segment 5 bases; nucleotides outside the gene matches: 7. Germline V gene sequence: CDR1 SQVTM, CDR2 ANQGSEA. This CDR3 has 13 residues. CDR3 protein: CSVAAAGGETQYF. The CDR3 nucleotides are TGCAGCGTTGCCGCCGCCGGGGGGGAGACCCAGTACTTC.

The DNA of the CDR3 is TGTGCCAGCAGCCAGAACAGAGGACAGCCCCAGCATTTT. This gives the protein CASSQNRGQPQHF. This chain links TRBV3-1 with TRBJ1-5, with D unresolved. Germline CDR1 and CDR2: LGHDT and YNNKEL (reference sequence). This CDR3 is 13 amino acids long. Trimming shortened V by 3 bases and J by 7 bases, and 10 bases separated the two germline ends.